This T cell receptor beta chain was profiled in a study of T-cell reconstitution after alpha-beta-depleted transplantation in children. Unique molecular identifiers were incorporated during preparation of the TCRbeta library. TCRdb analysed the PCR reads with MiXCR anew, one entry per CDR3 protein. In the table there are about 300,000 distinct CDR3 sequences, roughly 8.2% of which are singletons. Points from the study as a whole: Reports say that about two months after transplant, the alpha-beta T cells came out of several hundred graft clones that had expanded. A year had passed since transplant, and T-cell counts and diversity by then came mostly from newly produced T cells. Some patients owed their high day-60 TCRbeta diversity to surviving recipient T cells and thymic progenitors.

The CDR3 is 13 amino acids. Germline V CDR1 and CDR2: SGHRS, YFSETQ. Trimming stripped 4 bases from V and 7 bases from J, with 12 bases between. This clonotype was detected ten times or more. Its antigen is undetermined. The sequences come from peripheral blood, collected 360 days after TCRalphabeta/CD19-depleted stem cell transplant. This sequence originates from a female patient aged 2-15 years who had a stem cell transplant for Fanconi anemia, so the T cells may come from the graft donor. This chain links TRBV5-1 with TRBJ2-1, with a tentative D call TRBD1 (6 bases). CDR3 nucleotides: TGCGCCAGCAGCAAGGACAGACCGAATGAGCAGTTCTTC. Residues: CASSKDRPNEQFF.